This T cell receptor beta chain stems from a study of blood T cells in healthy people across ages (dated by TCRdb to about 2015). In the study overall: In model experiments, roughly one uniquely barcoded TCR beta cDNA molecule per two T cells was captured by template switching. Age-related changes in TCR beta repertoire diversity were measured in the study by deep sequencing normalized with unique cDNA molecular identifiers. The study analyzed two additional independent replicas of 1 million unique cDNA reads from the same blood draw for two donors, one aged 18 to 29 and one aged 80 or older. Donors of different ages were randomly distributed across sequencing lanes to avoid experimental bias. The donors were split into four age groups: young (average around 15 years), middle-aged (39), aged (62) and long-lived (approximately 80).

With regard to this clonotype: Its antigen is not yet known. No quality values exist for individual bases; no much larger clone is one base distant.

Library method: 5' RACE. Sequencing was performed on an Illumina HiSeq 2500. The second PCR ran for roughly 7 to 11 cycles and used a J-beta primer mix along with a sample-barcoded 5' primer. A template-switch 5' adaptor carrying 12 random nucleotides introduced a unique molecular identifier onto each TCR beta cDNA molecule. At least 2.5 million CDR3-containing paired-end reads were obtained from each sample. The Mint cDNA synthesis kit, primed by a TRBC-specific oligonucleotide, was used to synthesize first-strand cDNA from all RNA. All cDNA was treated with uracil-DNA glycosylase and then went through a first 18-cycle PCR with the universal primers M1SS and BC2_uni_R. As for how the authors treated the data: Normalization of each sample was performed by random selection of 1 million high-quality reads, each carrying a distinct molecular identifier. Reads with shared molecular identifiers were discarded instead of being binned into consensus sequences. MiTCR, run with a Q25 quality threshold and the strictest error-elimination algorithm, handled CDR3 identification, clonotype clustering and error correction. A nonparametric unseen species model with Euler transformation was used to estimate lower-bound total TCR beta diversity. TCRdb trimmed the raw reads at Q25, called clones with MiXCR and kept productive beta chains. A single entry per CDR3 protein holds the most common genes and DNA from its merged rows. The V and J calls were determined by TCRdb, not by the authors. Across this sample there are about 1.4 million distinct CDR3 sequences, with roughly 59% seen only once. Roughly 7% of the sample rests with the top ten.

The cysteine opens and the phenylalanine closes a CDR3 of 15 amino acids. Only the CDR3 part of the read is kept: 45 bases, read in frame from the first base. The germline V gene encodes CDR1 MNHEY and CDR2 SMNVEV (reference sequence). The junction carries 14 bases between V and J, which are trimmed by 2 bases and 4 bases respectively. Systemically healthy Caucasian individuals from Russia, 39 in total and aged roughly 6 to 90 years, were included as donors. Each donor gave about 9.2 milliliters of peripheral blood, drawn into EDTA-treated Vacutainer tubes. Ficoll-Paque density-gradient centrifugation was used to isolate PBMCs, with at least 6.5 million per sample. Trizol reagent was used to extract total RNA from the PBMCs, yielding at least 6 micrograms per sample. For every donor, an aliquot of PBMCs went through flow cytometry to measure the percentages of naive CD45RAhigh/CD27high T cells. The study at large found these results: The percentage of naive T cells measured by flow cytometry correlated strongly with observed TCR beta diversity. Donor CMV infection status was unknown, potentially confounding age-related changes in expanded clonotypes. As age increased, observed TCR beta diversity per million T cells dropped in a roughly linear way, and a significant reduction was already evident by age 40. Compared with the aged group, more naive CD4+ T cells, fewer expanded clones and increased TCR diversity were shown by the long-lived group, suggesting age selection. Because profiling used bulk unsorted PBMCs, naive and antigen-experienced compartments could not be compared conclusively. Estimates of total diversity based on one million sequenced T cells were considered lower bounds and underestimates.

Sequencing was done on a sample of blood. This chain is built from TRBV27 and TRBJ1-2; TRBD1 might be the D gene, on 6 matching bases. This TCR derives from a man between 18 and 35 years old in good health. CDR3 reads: CASSLTGFYSYGYTF. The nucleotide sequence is TGTGCCAGCAGTTTAACAGGGTTTTATAGCTATGGCTACACCTTC.